A selection of T cell receptor beta chains follows, all from one sample in a study of Graves' ophthalmopathy and Graves' hyperthyroidism. TCRdb fed the multiplex PCR reads into MiXCR, producing one record per CDR3 protein. Counted here are roughly 700,000 distinct CDR3 sequences, roughly 40% occurring once; the ten biggest clones make up approximately 46%. Sequenced input: peripheral blood. The receptor source for this set is an adult man with Graves' ophthalmopathy. CDR3s include the opening cysteine and the closing phenylalanine or tryptophan. D genes are given only for firm matches. Only some rows state a clone size, as once, few, many or a class for expanded clones.

TRBJ1-1 | TRBV5-8 | 15 | TRBD1 | few | TGTGCCAGCAGCCTGAGACAGGGGGCATTCACTGAAGCTTTCTTT | CASSLRQGAFTEAFF
TRBJ1-4 | TRBV20-1 | 14 | . | . | TGCAGTGCTAGAGAGTTAGGGATGAATGAAAAACTGTTTTTT | CSARELGMNEKLFF
TRBJ2-5 | TRBV10-2 | 16 | . | many | TGCGCCAGCAGTGAAGATTACCGGGACATCCAAGAGACCCAGTACTTC | CASSEDYRDIQETQYF
TRBJ2-7 | TRBV20-1 | 15 | . | . | TGCAGTGCCCTAAAATGGGGGGGGGGCCCCTACGAGCAGTACTTC | CSALKWGGGPYEQYF
TRBJ2-2 | TRBV20-1 | 16 | TRBD2 | . | TGCAGTGCTAGAGATTTGAGCGGGGTGTCCACCGGGGAGCTGTTTTTT | CSARDLSGVSTGELFF
TRBJ1-6 | TRBV2 | 13 | TRBD1 | . | TGTGCCAGCAGTGACACAGGGGGATCACCCCTCCACTTT | CASSDTGGSPLHF
TRBJ2-3 | TRBV24-1 | 12 | . | . | TGTGCCACCTCAGAAGGGGCAGATACGCAGTATTTT | CATSEGADTQYF
TRBJ1-2 | TRBV10-3 | 15 | . | . | TGTGCCGTGACCCCATCGTGGGACACGAACTATGGCTACACCTTC | CAVTPSWDTNYGYTF
TRBJ1-2 | TRBV19 | 14 | TRBD1 | . | TGTGCCAGTAGTATCTGGACAGGCAACTATGGCTACACCTTC | CASSIWTGNYGYTF
TRBJ2-1 | TRBV2 | 15 | TRBD2 | . | TGTGCCAGCACGGTACTAGCGGGAGGGTTCGGTGAGCAGTTCTTC | CASTVLAGGFGEQFF
TRBJ2-7 | TRBV20-1 | 16 | TRBD1 | . | TGCAGTGCTAGAGACCCTAGACAGGGACCAAACTACGAGCAGTACTTC | CSARDPRQGPNYEQYF
TRBJ2-2 | TRBV10-3 | 15 | TRBD1 | . | TGTGCCAGCAGGCCCGGGACAGGGGCGGCCGGGGAGCTGTTTTTT | CASRPGTGAAGELFF
TRBJ1-1 | TRBV15 | 15 | . | . | TGTGCCACCAGCAGAGCAGAGGGCAGGAACACTGAAGCTTTCTTT | CATSRAEGRNTEAFF
TRBJ2-2 | TRBV7-9 | 12 | . | few | TGTGCCAGCAGCTTCAGGGATGCGTGGCTGTTTTTT | CASSFRDAWLFF
TRBJ1-1 | TRBV6-6 | 14 | TRBD1 | . | TGTGCCAGCAGGTCTACAGGGGGCCTCACTGAAGCTTTCTTT | CASRSTGGLTEAFF
TRBJ1-5 | TRBV19 | 14 | . | . | TGTGCCAGTAAGGGGGGACATAGCAATCAGCCCCAGCATTTT | CASKGGHSNQPQHF
TRBJ2-2 | TRBV25-1 | 16 | . | few | TGTGCCAGCAGCCAACGCGCAGGGGTCGACACCGGGGAGCTGTTTTTT | CASSQRAGVDTGELFF
TRBJ1-5 | TRBV10-3 | 16 | . | . | TGTGCCAGCAGTGAAGGGGCAAGGGATAGCAATCAGCCCCAGCATTTT | CASSEGARDSNQPQHF
TRBJ1-2 | TRBV6-1 | 13 | . | few | TGTGCCATCCGGCCCAGGGATTGGTATGGCTACACCTTC | CAIRPRDWYGYTF
TRBJ1-1 | TRBV2 | 13 | TRBD1 | many | TGTGCCAGCAGTATGGGACAGGGCACTGAAGCTTTCTTT | CASSMGQGTEAFF
TRBJ1-2 | TRBV10-1 | 13 | TRBD1 | many | TGCGCCAGCAGTGGGGACAGGAGCGATGGCTACACCTTC | CASSGDRSDGYTF
TRBJ2-2 | TRBV5-6 | 17 | . | . | TGTGCCAGCAGCTTGAGGTGGCTAGCGCCTAACACCGGGGAGCTGTTTTTT | CASSLRWLAPNTGELFF
TRBJ2-2 | TRBV10-3 | 14 | . | . | TGTGCCACCCGACAGAGCCTAGGCACCGGGGAGCTGTTTTTT | CATRQSLGTGELFF
TRBJ1-1 | TRBV16 | 13 | . | . | TGTGCCAGCAGCCACGGGGGGCCGCTTGAGGCTTTCTTT | CASSHGGPLEAFF
TRBJ2-7 | TRBV4-1 | 15 | . | few | TGCGCCAGCAGCCAAGAGTGGGGGCAGTCCTACGAGCAGTACTTC | CASSQEWGQSYEQYF
TRBJ2-5 | TRBV20-1 | 11 | . | many | TGCAGTGCTAGACCAGAAGAGACCCAGTACTTC | CSARPEETQYF
TRBJ1-2 | TRBV10-2 | 14 | TRBD1 | . | TGCGCCAGCAGTGAAAGGACAGGGGAAGATGGCTACACCTTC | CASSERTGEDGYTF